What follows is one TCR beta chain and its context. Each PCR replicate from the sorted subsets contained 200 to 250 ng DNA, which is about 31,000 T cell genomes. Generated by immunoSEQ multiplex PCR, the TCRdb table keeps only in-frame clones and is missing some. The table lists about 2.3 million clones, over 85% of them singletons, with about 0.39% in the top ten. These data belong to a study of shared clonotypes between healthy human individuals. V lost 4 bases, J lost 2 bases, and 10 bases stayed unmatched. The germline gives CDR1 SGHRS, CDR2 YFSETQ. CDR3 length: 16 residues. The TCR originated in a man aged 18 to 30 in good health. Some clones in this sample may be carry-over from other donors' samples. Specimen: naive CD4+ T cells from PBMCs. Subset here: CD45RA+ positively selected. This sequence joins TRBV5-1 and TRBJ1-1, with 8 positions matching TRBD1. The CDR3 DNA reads TGCGCCAGCAGCCTGAAACCACAGGGGGGTAACACTGAAGCTTTCTTT. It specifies CASSLKPQGGNTEAFF. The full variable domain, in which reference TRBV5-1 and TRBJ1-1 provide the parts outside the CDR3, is KAGVTQTPRYLIKTRGQQVTLSCSPISGHRSVSWYQQTPGQGLQFLFEYFSETQRNKGNFPGRFSGRQFSNSRSEMNVSTLELGDSALYLCASSLKPQGGNTEAFFGQGTRLTVV.